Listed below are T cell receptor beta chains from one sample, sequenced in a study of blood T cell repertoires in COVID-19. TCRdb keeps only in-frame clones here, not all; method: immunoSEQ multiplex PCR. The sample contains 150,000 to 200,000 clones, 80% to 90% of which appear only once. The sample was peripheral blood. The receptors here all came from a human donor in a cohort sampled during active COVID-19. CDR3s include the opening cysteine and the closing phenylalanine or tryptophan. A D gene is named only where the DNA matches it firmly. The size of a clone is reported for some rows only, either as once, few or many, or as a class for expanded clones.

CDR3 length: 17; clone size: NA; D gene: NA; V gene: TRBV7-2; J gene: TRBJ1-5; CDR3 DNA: TGTGCCAGCAGTCTAGGGCGTGGGGGGTCGGGCAATCAGCCCCAGCATTTT; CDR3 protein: CASSLGRGGSGNQPQHF
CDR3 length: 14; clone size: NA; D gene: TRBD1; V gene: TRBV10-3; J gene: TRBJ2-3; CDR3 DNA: TGTGCCATCAGGGGGGGACAGGGAACAGATACGCAGTATTTT; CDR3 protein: CAIRGGQGTDTQYF
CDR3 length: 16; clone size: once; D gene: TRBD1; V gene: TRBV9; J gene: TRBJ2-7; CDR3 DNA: TGTGCCAGCAGCCCTCAGGGGGCTAGGAGGTCCTACGAGCAGTACTTC; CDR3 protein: CASSPQGARRSYEQYF
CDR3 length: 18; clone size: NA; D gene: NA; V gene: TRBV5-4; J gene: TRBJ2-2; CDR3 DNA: TGTGCCAGCAGTTATCGGACAGCCCCCAAGGGAGACACCGGGGAGCTGTTTTTT; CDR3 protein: CASSYRTAPKGDTGELFF
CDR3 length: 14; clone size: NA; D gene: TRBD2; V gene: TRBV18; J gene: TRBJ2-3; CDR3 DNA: TGTGCCAGCAAAACTAGCGGGGGGACAGATACGCAGTATTTT; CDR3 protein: CASKTSGGTDTQYF
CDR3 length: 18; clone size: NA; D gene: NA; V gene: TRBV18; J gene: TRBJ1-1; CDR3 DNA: TGTGCCAGCTCACGTCGGCAGGGAGGATCCGGGCCGGACACTGAAGCTTTCTTT; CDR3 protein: CASSRRQGGSGPDTEAFF
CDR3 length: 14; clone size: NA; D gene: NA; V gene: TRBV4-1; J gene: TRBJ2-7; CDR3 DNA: TGCGCCAGCAGCCAAGACTGGGGACTTTACGAGCAGTACTTC; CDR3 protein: CASSQDWGLYEQYF
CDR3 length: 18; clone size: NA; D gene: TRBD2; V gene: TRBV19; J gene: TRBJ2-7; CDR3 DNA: TGTGCCAGTAGTATTCACCAAGGACTAGCGGGAGGGACAGGGGAGCAGTACTTC; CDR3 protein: CASSIHQGLAGGTGEQYF
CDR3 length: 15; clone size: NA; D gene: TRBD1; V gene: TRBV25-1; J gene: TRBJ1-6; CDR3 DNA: TGTGCCAGCAGTGCCCTTGGTCAGGGGGAATCACCCCTCCACTTT; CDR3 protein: CASSALGQGESPLHF
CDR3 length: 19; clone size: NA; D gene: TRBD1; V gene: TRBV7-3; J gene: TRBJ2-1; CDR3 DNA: TGTGCCAGCAGTTCGGGTTCCCTTCCGGGACAGGGGGTCTACAATGAGCAGTTCTTC; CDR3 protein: CASSSGSLPGQGVYNEQFF
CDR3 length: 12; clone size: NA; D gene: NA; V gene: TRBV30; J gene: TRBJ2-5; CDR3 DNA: TGTGCCTGGAAAAGCGCCCAAGAGACCCAGTACTTC; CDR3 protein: CAWKSAQETQYF